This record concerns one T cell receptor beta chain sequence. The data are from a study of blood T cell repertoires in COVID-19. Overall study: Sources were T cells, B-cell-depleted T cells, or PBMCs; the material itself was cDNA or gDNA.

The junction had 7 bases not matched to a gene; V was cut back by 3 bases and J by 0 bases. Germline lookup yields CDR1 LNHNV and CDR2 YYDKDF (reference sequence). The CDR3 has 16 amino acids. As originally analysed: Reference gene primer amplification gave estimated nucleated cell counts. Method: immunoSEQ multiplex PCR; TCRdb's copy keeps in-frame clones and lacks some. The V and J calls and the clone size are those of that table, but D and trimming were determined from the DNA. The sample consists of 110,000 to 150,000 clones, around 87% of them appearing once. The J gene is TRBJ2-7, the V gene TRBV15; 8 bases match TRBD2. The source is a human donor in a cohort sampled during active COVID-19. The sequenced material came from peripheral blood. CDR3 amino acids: CATSSSGLAGSYEQYF. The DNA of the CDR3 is TGTGCCACCAGCAGTTCTGGGCTAGCGGGCTCCTACGAGCAGTACTTC.